The next 2 T cell receptor beta chains were all read from a single sample in a study of CXCR3-negative and CXCR3-positive naive CD8 T cells (dated by TCRdb to between 2017 and 2020). Sequencing used a NextSeq 550. The Human TCR Profiling Kit (MiLaboratory) was used to make UMI-labeled 5' RACE TRB cDNA libraries. TCRdb reprocessed the reads and lists each CDR3 protein sequence as a single entry, with no DNA. This sample's table has entries for roughly 50,000 distinct CDR3 sequences. The ten most abundant clones make up around 0.5% of the sample. Their antigen targets remain unknown. What the research found in general, with its limitations: TRB CDR3s from CXCR3-positive naive cells showed higher hydrophobicity (lower Kidera factor 4), lower energy, and higher strength and volume indices than CXCR3-negative naive cells.

The sequencing input was naive CXCR3+ CD8+ T cells from blood. This specimen's cell subset or site label, interpreted: CD45RO-CCR7+CD27+CD95- naive CD8+ T cells expressing CXCR3 (TNR3+). The origin of the receptors is a human donor in good health. Some clones in this sample may be carry-over from other donors' samples.

The rearrangement uses TRBV28 and TRBJ2-7; TCRdb outputs TRBD2, but without DNA this stays unchecked. Germline CDR1 reads MDHEN; CDR2 reads SYDVKM. CDR3 size: 16 residues. The CDR3 loop is CASSLSVGTGLYEQYF.

This chain connects TRBV9 to TRBJ2-7; TCRdb names TRBD1, which stays unverified in the absence of DNA. CDR3 length: 14 amino acids. From germline, CDR1 is SGDLS and CDR2 YYNGEE. This CDR3 reads CASSPRQASYEQYF.